This T cell receptor (beta chain) was sequenced during a study of T cells in Graves' hyperthyroidism and ophthalmopathy. CDR3 size: 12 residues. Germline V gene sequence: CDR1 MNHNS, CDR2 SASEGT. The V and J ends lost 5 bases and 6 bases respectively, with 8 bases between them. RNA transcripts gave rise to amplified TCR beta CDR3 regions. Primed by the HTBI set, a first-round RT-PCR was run on the TCR CDR3. TCRdb recomputed calls from the multiplex PCR reads with MiXCR, one row per CDR3 protein. Here the sample spans roughly 580,000 distinct CDR3 sequences, under 60% being singletons. When ophthalmopathy did not progress within 18 months, Graves' hyperthyroidism was considered stable.

The source material was peripheral blood or thyroid tissue (not recorded which). This receptor was identified in a woman in her late teens or twenties with Graves' hyperthyroidism. The V and J genes are TRBV6-1 and TRBJ1-5; D is unresolved. The CDR3, as DNA: TGTGCCAGCAGTCCCTTTAGTCAGCCCCAGCATTTT. This translates into CASSPFSQPQHF.